What follows are 24 T cell receptor beta chains derived from one specimen sequenced in a study of PD-1 blockade in classical Hodgkin lymphoma. Specified time point: cycle 4 day 1 (C4D1), after 6 weeks of nivolumab. Autologous stem cell transplantation was followed by relapse in every patient, and brentuximab vedotin exposure varied. The repertoire was sequenced with immunoSEQ multiplex PCR; TCRdb's copy has only in-frame clones and lacks some. Of 7,000 to 8,500 clones listed, about 82% were seen once; the top ten hold roughly 29%. Sequenced here: peripheral blood mononuclear cells (PBMCs), sampled before the fourth cycle of nivolumab. These receptors all come from a human donor with classical Hodgkin lymphoma.

The V call is TRBV10-2, the J call TRBJ2-1; D is uncertain. The ends were cut back, 4 bases at V and 8 bases at J, with 12 bases in the middle. The V gene's germline CDR1 is WSHSY and CDR2 SAAADI. This CDR3 spans 13 amino acids. The CDR3 sequence is CASSGPYTHEQFF. The CDR3 nucleotides are TGCGCCAGCAGTGGACCCTACACCCATGAGCAGTTCTTC.

This rearrangement joins TRBV15 to TRBJ2-1, with D possibly TRBD2 on 7 matching bases. Trimming took off 0 bases at V and 8 bases at J, with 14 bases between the two ends. CDR1 LNHNV and CDR2 YYDKDF come from the germline V gene (reference sequence). CDR3 length: 15 residues. DNA for the CDR3: TGTGCCACCAGCAGAGATTATTGGGAGGGGGATGAGCAGTTCTTC. Amino acids: CATSRDYWEGDEQFF.

The rearrangement links TRBV6-5 to TRBJ1-2, with D unclear. CDR3 length: 12 residues. Germline values: CDR1 MNHEY, CDR2 SVGAGI. Trimming stripped 5 bases from V and 6 bases from J, with 10 bases between. The CDR3 sequence: CASSKGFNGYTF. The CDR3 nucleotides are TGTGCCAGCAGTAAAGGTTTTAATGGCTACACCTTC.

The chain has TRBV7-2 and TRBJ2-5; D remains ambiguous. This CDR3 region has 16 residues. V was cut by 1 base and J by 4 bases, with 16 bases left in between. Germline V gene data show CDR1 as SGHTA and CDR2 as FQGNSA. This CDR3 is CASSLGRTWVGETQYF. The CDR3 region has the DNA TGTGCCAGCAGCTTAGGTCGGACCTGGGTGGGAGAGACCCAGTACTTC.

This sequence joins TRBV10-3 and TRBJ1-1, with TRBD1 as a possible D gene (6 bases). Germline values: CDR1 ENHRY, CDR2 SYGVKD. The CDR3 runs to 15 residues. Trimming took off 5 bases at V and 5 bases at J, with 18 bases between the two ends. The CDR3 nucleotides read TGTGCCATCAGTAACACAGGGACGGTAGGAACTGAAGCTTTCTTT. Encoded protein: CAISNTGTVGTEAFF.

CDR3 nucleotides: TGCGCCAGCAGCCAAGGCCGGGGGGTGGAAGAGACCCAGTACTTC. The encoded protein is CASSQGRGVEETQYF. This rearrangement joins TRBV4-1 to TRBJ2-5; 7 bases align to TRBD2. This CDR3 has 15 amino acids. The J segment lost 3 bases and the V segment lost 1 base, leaving 5 bases of the junction unmatched. Germline CDR1 and CDR2: MGHRA and YSYEKL.

The genes are TRBV6-6 and TRBJ2-1, with D perhaps matching TRBD2 (5 bases). V lost 2 bases and J lost 8, with 13 bases in between. The CDR3 length is 14 residues. Germline V gives CDR1 MNHNY, CDR2 SVGAGI (reference sequence). Here the CDR3 DNA reads TGTGCCAGCAGTTACGCCCACCTAGCATATGAGCAGTTCTTC. Translating it yields CASSYAHLAYEQFF.

This clone was found a few times. The J gene is TRBJ2-5, the V gene TRBV5-1, with 10 positions matching TRBD1. Germline-derived CDR1 and CDR2 are SGHRS and YFSETQ. There are 15 residues in the CDR3. Trimming removed 4 bases from V and 4 bases from J; junction bases left unmatched: 7. Here the CDR3 reads CASSPGTGVSETQYF. Written as DNA, the CDR3 is TGCGCCAGCAGCCCCGGGACAGGGGTTTCAGAGACCCAGTACTTC.

V gene TRBV6-1 combines with J gene TRBJ1-1; tentatively, D is TRBD1 (6 bases). V was shortened by 2 bases and J by 1 base, with 14 bases between the two germline ends. The CDR3 is made up of 16 amino acids. Per germline, CDR1 MNHNS and CDR2 SASEGT. In DNA, the CDR3 is TGTGCCAGCAGTGAACAGACAGGCCTACGGAACACTGAAGCTTTCTTT. Translation: CASSEQTGLRNTEAFF.

This clone was detected once. The gene calls are TRBV7-9 and TRBJ2-5, with D possibly being TRBD2 (5 bases). CDR1 and CDR2 (germline): SEHNR, FQNEAQ (reference sequence). There are 15 residues in the CDR3. The V gene lost 1 base and the J gene lost 1 base, with 10 bases spanning the gap. The CDR3 nucleotides read TGTGCCAGCAGCTTAGAGCGGACTCTCCAAGAGACCCAGTACTTC. The encoded protein is CASSLERTLQETQYF. Filled out from reference TRBV7-9 and TRBJ2-5, the complete variable domain reads DTGVSQNPRHKITKRGQNVTFRCDPISEHNRLYWYRQTLGQGPEFLTYFQNEAQLEKSRLLSDRFSAERPKGSFSTLEIQRTEQGDSAMYLCASSLERTLQETQYFGPGTRLLVL.

The chain combines TRBV7-2 with TRBJ1-2; TRBD1 agrees at 7 bases. The germline V gene encodes CDR1 SGHTA and CDR2 FQGNSA. Trimming cost V 1 base and J 5 bases; bases outside gene matches: 4. This CDR3 region has 14 residues. Here the CDR3 reads CASSLVGTEYGYTF. CDR3 bases: TGTGCCAGCAGCTTAGTGGGGACAGAGTATGGCTACACCTTC.

The chain employs TRBV27 and TRBJ1-4, with TRBD1 matching 10 bases. Germline V CDR1 and CDR2: MNHEY, SMNVEV (reference sequence). The CDR3 length is 13 residues. V gave up 6 bases and J gave up 7 bases; unmatched junction bases: 2. The CDR3: CASSDRGREKLFF. The DNA for the CDR3 is TGTGCCAGCAGCGACAGGGGGCGTGAAAAACTGTTTTTT.

The chain links TRBV5-4 to TRBJ1-2, with 7 bases aligning to TRBD1. Germline V gene lookup returns CDR1 SGHNT and CDR2 YYREEE (reference sequence). The CDR3 extends over 14 amino acids. The V segment lost 4 bases and the J segment 4 bases; nucleotides outside the gene matches: 7. The chain's CDR3 is CASSPPGQVYGYTF. The CDR3 DNA follows: TGTGCCAGCAGCCCCCCTGGACAGGTCTATGGCTACACCTTC.

The V call is TRBV19, the J call TRBJ2-3; D gene ambiguous. CDR3 size: 15 residues. Germline loops: CDR1 LNHDA, CDR2 SQIVND (reference sequence). With 1 base removed from V and 2 bases from J, the gap between germline ends came to 10 bases. CDR3 in amino acids: CASSIAGRSTDTQYF. CDR3 bases: TGTGCCAGTAGTATAGCGGGCCGATCCACAGATACGCAGTATTTT.

The CDR3 spells CASSLDSPSYEQYF. The CDR3 region has the DNA TGCGCCAGCAGCTTAGACAGTCCGTCATACGAGCAGTACTTC. The chain combines TRBV5-1 with TRBJ2-7; tentative D call: TRBD1 (5 bases). The CDR3 spans 14 residues. Deletions cut 2 bases from V and 4 bases from J, with 13 bases between. CDR1 SGHRS and CDR2 YFSETQ come from the germline V gene.

In its sample, this clone was seen a few times. The chain links TRBV28 to TRBJ1-4; 7 bases fit TRBD1. J was trimmed by 11 bases and V by 6 bases; bases with no gene match: 9. The CDR3 extends over 13 amino acids. In germline, CDR1 is MDHEN, CDR2 SYDVKM. The CDR3 nucleotides are TGTGCCAGCAGAGGCCCAAGGGGGCAGAAACTGTTTTTT. The encoded protein is CASRGPRGQKLFF. Full variable domain (missing parts from reference TRBV28 and TRBJ1-4): DVKVTQSSRYLVKRTGEKVFLECVQDMDHENMFWYRQDPGLGLRLIYFSYDVKMKEKGDIPEGYSVSREKKERFSLILESASTNQTSMYLCASRGPRGQKLFFGSGTQLSVL.

The chain combines TRBV18 with TRBJ2-5, with D tentatively TRBD2 (6 bases). CDR1 and CDR2 from the germline V gene are KGHSH and LQKENI. The germline V and J ends were trimmed by 3 bases and 5 bases, with 16 bases remaining between them. This CDR3 region has 15 residues. CDR3 in amino acids: CASSPRDSPGETQYF. As DNA, the CDR3 is TGTGCCAGCTCACCCCGGGACTCGCCGGGGGAGACCCAGTACTTC.

This rearrangement joins TRBV18 to TRBJ1-3; tentatively, D is TRBD1 (5 bases). This CDR3 is built from 16 residues. Looked up from germline, CDR1 is KGHSH and CDR2 is LQKENI. The germline V and J ends were trimmed by 3 bases and 0 bases, with 12 bases remaining between them. DNA of the CDR3: TGTGCCAGCTCACCTAATTCGGGGGGCTCTGGAAACACCATATATTTT. It yields the protein CASSPNSGGSGNTIYF.

CDR3 loop: CASGLDRYQPQHF. The CDR3 DNA follows: TGTGCCAGCGGGCTTGACAGATATCAGCCCCAGCATTTT. This sequence joins TRBV6-5 and TRBJ1-5; TRBD1 might be the D (5 bases). Deletions cut 8 bases from V and 5 bases from J, with 13 bases between. This CDR3 is built from 13 residues. CDR1 MNHEY and CDR2 SVGAGI come from the germline V gene.

The chain carries TRBV9 and TRBJ1-6, with D maybe TRBD1 (6 bases). Germline values: CDR1 SGDLS, CDR2 YYNGEE. V lost 0 bases, J lost 0 bases, and 13 bases lay in between. The CDR3 runs 18 residues. The CDR3 region has the DNA TGTGCCAGCAGCGTAGGCCCGGACAGCCGCTCCTATAATTCACCCCTCCACTTT. Translating gives CASSVGPDSRSYNSPLHF.

By proportion, this clone is large. V is TRBV5-5 and J is TRBJ2-1, with TRBD1 identical over 8 bases. This CDR3 has 17 residues. V lost 2 bases, J lost 6 bases, and 13 bases stayed unmatched. Per the germline V gene, CDR1 is SGHKS and CDR2 is YYEKEE (reference sequence). DNA of the CDR3: TGTGCCAGCAGCTTCTCACCGACAGGGGAATTCGGCAATGAGCAGTTCTTC. This sequence encodes CASSFSPTGEFGNEQFF. The full variable domain, in which reference TRBV5-5 and TRBJ2-1 provide the parts outside the CDR3, is DAGVTQSPTHLIKTRGQQVTLRCSPISGHKSVSWYQQVLGQGPQFIFQYYEKEERGRGNFPDRFSARQFPNYSSELNVNALLLGDSALYLCASSFSPTGEFGNEQFFGPGTRLTVL.

J is TRBJ1-1 and V is TRBV9; 11 nucleotides align to TRBD1. Trimming at V came to 3 bases and at J to 4 bases, leaving 8 bases not matched to a gene. Germline-derived CDR1 and CDR2 are SGDLS and YYNGEE. This CDR3 contains 16 residues. CDR3 nucleotide sequence: TGTGCCAGCAGCGACCACACCGGGACAGGGGGCACTGAAGCTTTCTTT. It translates to CASSDHTGTGGTEAFF.

This sequence joins TRBV19 and TRBJ2-1; 10 bases agree with TRBD2. This CDR3 comprises 19 residues. V shed 3 bases, J shed 0 bases, and the junction held 11 bases outside the gene matches. Germline CDR1 reads LNHDA; CDR2 reads SQIVND (reference sequence). In DNA, the CDR3 is TGTGCCAGTAGTATTGGGCTAGCGGGGGTTCACAGCTCCTACAATGAGCAGTTCTTC. As protein: CASSIGLAGVHSSYNEQFF.

The V and J genes are TRBV11-2 and TRBJ2-2, with 7 bases that match TRBD2. CDR3 size: 16 residues. From germline, CDR1 is SGHAT and CDR2 FQNNGV. The V and J ends lost 6 bases and 4 bases, in that order; junction bases with no gene match: 11. The CDR3 reads CASSAWGGSGTGELFF. CDR3 DNA sequence: TGTGCCAGCAGTGCCTGGGGGGGGTCTGGCACCGGGGAGCTGTTTTTT.